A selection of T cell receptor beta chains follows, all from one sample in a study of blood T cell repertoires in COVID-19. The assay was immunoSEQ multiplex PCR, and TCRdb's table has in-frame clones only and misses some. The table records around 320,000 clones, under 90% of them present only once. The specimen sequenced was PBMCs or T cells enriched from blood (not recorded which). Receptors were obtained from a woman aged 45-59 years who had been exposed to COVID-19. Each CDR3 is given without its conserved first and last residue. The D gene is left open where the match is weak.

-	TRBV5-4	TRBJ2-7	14	ASSFRTHHFSYEQY
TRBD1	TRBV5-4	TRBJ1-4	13	ASSRSTGANEKLF
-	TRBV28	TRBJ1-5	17	ASSLWGTTLRLSNQPQH
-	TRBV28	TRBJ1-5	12	ASSLAQGRQPQH
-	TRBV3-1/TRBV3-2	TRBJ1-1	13	ASSPRDKWGTEAF
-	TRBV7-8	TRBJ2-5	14	ASSLVGGTLKETQY
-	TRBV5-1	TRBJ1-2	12	ASSLDGLSYGYT
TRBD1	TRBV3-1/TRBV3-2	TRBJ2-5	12	ASSRRTGQETQY
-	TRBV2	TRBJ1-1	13	ASSGSPSGNTEAF
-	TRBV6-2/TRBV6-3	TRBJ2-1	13	ASSYFGTYDNEQF
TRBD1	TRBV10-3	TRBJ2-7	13	AISDGKGATYEQY
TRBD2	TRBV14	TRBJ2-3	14	ASSHPYGGEADTQY
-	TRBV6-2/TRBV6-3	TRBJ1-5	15	ASSPLGLQGANQPQH
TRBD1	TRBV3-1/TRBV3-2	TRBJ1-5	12	ASSRGQGLEPQH
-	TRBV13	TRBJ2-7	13	ASSFGTSSTYEQY
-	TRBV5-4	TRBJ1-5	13	ASSPGWGQDQPQH
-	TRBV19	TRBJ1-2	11	ASARGGRYGYT
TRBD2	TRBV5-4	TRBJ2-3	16	ASSPGLLAGAPEDTQY
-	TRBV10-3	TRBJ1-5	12	AAGPAGVRTAQH
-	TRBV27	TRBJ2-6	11	ASRSSGANVLT
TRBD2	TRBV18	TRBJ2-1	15	ASSPPSGGLQGNEQF
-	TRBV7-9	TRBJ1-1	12	ASSLDSGVTEAF
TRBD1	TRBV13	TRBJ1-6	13	ASSLMGTVNSPLH
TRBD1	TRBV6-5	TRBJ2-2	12	ASRGTGSTGELF
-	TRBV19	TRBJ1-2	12	ASSIKEGSYGYT
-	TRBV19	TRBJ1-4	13	ASSIGAGTNEKLF
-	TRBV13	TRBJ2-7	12	ASSLLNRGGEQY
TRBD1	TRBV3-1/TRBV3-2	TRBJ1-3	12	ASSLRQGGNTIY
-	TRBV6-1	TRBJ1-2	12	ASSEATGNYGYT
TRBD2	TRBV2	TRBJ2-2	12	ASRGLEGTGELF
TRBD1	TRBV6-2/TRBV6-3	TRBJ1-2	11	ASSYSPGQRYT
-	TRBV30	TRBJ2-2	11	AWRLRDTGELF
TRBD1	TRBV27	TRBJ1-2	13	ASSYRDRGPYGYT
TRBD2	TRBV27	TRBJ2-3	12	ASTKRGFTDTQY
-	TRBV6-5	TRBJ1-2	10	ARIGVNYGYT
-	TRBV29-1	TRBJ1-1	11	SGTSIWNTEAF
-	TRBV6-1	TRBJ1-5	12	ASSERQPNQPQH
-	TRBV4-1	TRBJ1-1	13	ASSQDVGGHTEAF
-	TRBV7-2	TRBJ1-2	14	ASSWGDTLRNYGYT
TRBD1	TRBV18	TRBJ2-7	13	ASSPRTGVSYEQY
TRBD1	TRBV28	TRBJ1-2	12	ASSFRDRGSGYT
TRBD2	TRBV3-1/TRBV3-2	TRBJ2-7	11	ASSRTSSLEQY
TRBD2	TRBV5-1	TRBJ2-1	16	ASSWAGTSGGADNEQF
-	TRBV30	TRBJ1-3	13	ALAAIYSTGNTIY
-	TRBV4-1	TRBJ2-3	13	ASSHEGNLRNTQY
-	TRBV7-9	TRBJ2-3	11	ASSLDITDTQY
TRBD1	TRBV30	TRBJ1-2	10	AWGTGPYGYT
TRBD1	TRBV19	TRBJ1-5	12	ASSRTGANQPQH
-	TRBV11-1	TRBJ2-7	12	ASSPGAGAAEQY